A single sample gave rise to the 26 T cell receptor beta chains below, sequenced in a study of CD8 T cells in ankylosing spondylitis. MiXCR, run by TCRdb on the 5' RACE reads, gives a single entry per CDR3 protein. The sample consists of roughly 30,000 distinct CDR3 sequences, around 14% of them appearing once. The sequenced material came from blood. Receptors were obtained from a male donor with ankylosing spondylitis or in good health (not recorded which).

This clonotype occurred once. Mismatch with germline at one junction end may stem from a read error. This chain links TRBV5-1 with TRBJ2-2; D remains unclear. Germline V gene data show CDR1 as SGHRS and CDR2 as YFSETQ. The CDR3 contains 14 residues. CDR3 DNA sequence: TGCGCCAGCAGCTTTGGTACGAATACCGGGGAGCTGTTTTTT. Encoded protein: CASSFGTNTGELFF.

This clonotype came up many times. The CDR3 is CASSLARASPLHF. CDR3 DNA sequence: TGTGCCAGCAGCTTAGCCAGGGCCTCACCCCTCCACTTT. The chain combines TRBV7-3 with TRBJ1-6; maybe TRBD1 (5 bases). With 2 bases removed from V and 10 bases from J, the gap between germline ends came to 9 bases. Germline loops: CDR1 SGHTA, CDR2 FQGTGA. This CDR3 comprises 13 residues.

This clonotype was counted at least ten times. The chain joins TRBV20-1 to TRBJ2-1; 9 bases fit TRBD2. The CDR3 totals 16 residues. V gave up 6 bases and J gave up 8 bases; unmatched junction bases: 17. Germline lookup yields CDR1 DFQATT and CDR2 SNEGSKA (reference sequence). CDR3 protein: CSASSLADSGRHEQFF. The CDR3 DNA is TGCAGTGCATCCTCCCTTGCTGATAGCGGGAGACATGAGCAGTTCTTC.

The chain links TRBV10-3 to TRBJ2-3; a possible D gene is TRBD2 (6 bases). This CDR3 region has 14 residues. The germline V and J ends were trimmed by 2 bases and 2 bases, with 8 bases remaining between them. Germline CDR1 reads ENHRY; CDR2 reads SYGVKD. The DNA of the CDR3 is TGTGCCATCAGTGAGGGCGGGAACACAGATACGCAGTATTTT. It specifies CAISEGGNTDTQYF.

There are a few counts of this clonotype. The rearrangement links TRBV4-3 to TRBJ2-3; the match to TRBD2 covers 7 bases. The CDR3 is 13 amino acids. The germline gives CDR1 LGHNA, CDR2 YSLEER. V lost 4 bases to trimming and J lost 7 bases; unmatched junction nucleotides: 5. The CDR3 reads CASSPWGGYTQYF. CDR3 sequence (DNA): TGCGCCAGCAGCCCTTGGGGAGGGTATACGCAGTATTTT.

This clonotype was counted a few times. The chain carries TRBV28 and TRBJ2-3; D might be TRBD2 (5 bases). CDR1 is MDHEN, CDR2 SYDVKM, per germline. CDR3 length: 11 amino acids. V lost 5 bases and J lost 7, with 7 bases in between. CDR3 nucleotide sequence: TGTGCCAGCAGTATCGGGAATACGCAGTATTTT. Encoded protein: CASSIGNTQYF.

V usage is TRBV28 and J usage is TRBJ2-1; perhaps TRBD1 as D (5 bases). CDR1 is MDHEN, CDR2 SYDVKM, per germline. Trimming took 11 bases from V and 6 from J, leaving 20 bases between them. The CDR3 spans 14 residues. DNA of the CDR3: TGTGCCGGCCGGAGAAGAGACAGCATCAATGAGCAGTTCTTC. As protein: CAGRRRDSINEQFF.

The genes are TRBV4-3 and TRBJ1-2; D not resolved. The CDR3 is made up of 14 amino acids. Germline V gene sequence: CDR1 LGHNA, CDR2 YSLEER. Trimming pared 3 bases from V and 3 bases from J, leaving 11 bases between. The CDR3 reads CASSHLGRDYGYTF. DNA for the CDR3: TGCGCCAGCAGCCATCTTGGGCGTGACTATGGCTACACCTTC.

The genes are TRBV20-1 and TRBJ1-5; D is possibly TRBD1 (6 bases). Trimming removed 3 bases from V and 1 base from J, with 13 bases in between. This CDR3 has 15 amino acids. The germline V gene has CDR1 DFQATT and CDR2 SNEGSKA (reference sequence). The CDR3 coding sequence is TGCAGTGCTAGTCGTACTACAGGGAGCAATCAGCCCCAGCATTTT. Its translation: CSASRTTGSNQPQHF.

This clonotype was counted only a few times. The CDR3 loop is CSVQGGAGTEAFF. The CDR3 nucleotides read TGCAGCGTCCAGGGAGGGGCCGGCACTGAAGCTTTCTTT. The V call is TRBV29-1, the J call TRBJ1-1; tentatively, D is TRBD1 (5 bases). The CDR3 length is 13 residues. Trimming cost V 6 bases and J 4 bases, with 15 bases left between them. CDR1 and CDR2 from the germline V gene are SQVTM and ANQGSEA.

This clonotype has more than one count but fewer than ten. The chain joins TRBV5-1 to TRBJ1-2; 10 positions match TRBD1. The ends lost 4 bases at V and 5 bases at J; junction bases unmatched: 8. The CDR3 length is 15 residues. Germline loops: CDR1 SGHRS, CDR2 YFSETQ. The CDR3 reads CASSPQTGGKYGYTF. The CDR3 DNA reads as TGCGCCAGCAGCCCCCAGACAGGGGGCAAGTATGGCTACACCTTC.

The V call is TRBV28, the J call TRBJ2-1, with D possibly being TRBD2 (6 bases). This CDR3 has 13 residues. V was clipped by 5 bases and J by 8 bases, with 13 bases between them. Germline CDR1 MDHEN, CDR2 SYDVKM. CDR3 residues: CASSVTSADEQFF. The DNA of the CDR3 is TGTGCCAGCAGTGTGACTAGTGCCGATGAGCAGTTCTTC.

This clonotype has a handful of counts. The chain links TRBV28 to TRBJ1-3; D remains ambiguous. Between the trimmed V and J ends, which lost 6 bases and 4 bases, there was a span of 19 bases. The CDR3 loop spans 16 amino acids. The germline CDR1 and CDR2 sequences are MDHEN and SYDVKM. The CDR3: CASSPVRTAGGNTIYF. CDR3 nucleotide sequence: TGTGCCAGCAGCCCGGTCCGGACGGCGGGAGGAAACACCATATATTTT.

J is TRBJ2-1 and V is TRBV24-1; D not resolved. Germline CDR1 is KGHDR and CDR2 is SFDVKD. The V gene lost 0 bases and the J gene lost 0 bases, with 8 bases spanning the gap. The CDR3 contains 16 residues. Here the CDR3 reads CATSDLGPSSYNEQFF. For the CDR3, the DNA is TGTGCCACCAGTGATTTGGGGCCTAGCTCCTACAATGAGCAGTTCTTC.

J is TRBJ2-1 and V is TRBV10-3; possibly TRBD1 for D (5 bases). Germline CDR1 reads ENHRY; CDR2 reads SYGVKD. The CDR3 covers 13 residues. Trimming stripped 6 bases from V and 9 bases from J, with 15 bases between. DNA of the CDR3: TGTGCCATCAGAGGTCAAGGGGATGGTGAGCAGTTCTTC. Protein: CAIRGQGDGEQFF.

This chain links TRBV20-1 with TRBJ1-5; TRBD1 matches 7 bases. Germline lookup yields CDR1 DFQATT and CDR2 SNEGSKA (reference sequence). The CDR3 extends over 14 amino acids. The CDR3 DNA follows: TGCAGCGCCACTAAACAGGGGAGGGATCAGCCCCAGCATTTT. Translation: CSATKQGRDQPQHF.

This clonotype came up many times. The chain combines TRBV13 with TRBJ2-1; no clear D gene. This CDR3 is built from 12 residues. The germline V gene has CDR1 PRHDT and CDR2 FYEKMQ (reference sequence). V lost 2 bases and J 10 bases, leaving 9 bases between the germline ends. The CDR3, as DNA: TGTGCCAGCAGCTTACCGGCTGGGGAGCAGTTCTTC. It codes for CASSLPAGEQFF.

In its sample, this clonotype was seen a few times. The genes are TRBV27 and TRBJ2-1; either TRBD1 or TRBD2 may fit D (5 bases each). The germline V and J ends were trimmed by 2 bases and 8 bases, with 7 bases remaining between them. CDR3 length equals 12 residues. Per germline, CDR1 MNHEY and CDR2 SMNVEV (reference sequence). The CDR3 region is CASSLGGYEQFF. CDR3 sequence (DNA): TGTGCCAGCAGTTTAGGGGGATATGAGCAGTTCTTC.

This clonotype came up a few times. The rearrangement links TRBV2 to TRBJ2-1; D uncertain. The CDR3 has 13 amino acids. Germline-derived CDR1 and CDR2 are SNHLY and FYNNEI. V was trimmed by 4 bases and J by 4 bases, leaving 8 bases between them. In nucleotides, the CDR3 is TGTGCCAGCAGTGGTGGACCATACAATGAGCAGTTCTTC. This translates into CASSGGPYNEQFF.

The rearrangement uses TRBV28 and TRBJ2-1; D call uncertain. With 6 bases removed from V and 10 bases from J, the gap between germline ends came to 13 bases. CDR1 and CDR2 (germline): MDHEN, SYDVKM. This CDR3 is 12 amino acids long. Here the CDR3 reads CASRSLTAEQFF. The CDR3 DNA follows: TGTGCCAGCAGATCTTTGACGGCCGAGCAGTTCTTC.

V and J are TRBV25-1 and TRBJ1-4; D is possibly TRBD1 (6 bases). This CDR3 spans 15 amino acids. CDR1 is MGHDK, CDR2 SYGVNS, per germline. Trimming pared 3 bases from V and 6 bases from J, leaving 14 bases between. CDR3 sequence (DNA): TGTGCCAGCAGTGAGCCCGGCAGGGGATATGAAAAACTGTTTTTT. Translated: CASSEPGRGYEKLFF.

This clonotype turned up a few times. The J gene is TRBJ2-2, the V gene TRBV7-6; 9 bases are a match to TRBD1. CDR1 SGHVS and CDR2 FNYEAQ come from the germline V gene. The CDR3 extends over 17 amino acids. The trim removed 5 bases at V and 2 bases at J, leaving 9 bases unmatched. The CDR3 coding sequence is TGTGCCAGCAGCCCCTGGACAGGGGCCCTAAACACCGGGGAGCTGTTTTTT. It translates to CASSPWTGALNTGELFF.

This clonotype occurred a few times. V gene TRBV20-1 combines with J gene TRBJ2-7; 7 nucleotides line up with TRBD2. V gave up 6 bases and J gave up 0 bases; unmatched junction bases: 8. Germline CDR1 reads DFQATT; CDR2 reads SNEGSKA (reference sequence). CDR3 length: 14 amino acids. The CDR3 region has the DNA TGCAGTGCAACTAGCGCCCTAAGCTCCTACGAGCAGTACTTC. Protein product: CSATSALSSYEQYF.

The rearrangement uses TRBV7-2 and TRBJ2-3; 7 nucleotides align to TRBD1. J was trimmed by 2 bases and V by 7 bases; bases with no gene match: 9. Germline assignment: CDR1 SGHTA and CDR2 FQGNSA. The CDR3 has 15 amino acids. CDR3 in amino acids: CASNSRGHVTDTQYF. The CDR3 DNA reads TGTGCCAGCAACTCGAGGGGGCATGTCACAGATACGCAGTATTTT.

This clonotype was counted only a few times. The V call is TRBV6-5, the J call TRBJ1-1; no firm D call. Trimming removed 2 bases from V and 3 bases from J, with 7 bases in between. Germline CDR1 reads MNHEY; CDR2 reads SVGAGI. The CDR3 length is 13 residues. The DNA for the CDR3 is TGTGCCAGCAGTTACGACCTCCACACTGAAGCTTTCTTT. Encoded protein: CASSYDLHTEAFF.

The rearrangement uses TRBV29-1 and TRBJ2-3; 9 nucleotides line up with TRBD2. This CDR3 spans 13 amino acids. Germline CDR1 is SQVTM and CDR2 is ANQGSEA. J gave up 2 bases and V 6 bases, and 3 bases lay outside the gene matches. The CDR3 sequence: CSVRGRATDTQYF. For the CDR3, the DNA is TGCAGCGTGCGCGGGAGGGCCACAGATACGCAGTATTTT.